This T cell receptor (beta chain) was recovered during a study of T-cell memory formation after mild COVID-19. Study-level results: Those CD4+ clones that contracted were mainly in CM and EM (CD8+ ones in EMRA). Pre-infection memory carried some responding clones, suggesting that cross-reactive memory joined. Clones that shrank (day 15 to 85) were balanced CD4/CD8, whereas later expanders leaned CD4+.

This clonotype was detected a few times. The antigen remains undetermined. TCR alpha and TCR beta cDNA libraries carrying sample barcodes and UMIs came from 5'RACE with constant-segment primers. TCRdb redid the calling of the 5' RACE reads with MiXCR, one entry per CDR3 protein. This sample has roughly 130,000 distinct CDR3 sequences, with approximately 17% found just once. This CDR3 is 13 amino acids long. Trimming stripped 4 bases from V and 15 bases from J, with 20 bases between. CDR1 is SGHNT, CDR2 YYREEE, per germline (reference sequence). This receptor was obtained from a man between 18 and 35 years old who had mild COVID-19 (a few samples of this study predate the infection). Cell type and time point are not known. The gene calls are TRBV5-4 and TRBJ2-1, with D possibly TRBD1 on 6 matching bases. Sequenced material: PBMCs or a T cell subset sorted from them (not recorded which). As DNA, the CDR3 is TGTGCCAGCAGCGCAAGCACAGGGCCCAGAACGTTCTTC. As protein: CASSASTGPRTFF.